These T cell receptor beta chains were read from a single sample in a study of blood T cell repertoires in COVID-19. Using immunoSEQ multiplex PCR, the repertoire was profiled, and TCRdb retains in-frame clones only, with some absent. This table holds approximately 220,000 clones, roughly four fifths found once. The source material was peripheral blood. The receptors shown here come from a woman in her 70s with acute or convalescent COVID-19. Each CDR3 is given with its conserved first and last residue. D genes are given only for firm matches. A row's size may be missing; if present it is once, few, many or a size class.

once,TRBJ1-5,TRBV6-5,-,CASRPVGVSQPQHF,TGTGCCAGCAGACCAGTGGGCGTATCGCAGCCCCAGCATTTT
-,TRBJ2-5,TRBV11-3,TRBD1,CASSHGQGEWETQYF,TGTGCCAGCAGCCATGGACAGGGAGAATGGGAGACCCAGTACTTC
-,TRBJ2-3,TRBV18,-,CASSSGPNTDTQYF,TGTGCCAGCTCATCCGGTCCCAACACAGATACGCAGTATTTT
-,TRBJ2-2,TRBV25-1,TRBD1,CASSATTGQGTSGELFF,TGTGCCAGCAGTGCAACAACGGGACAGGGGACTTCCGGGGAGCTGTTTTTT
-,TRBJ1-5,TRBV3-1/TRBV3-2,TRBD1,CASSPGQVNQPQHF,TGTGCCAGCAGCCCGGGACAGGTTAATCAGCCCCAGCATTTT
-,TRBJ1-4,TRBV7-9,TRBD1,CASSPGTDEKLFF,TGTGCCAGCAGCCCTGGGACAGATGAAAAACTGTTTTTT
-,TRBJ2-3,TRBV19,TRBD1,CASRDRRTDTQYF,TGTGCCAGCCGGGACAGACGCACAGATACGCAGTATTTT
-,TRBJ2-5,TRBV24-1,TRBD1,CATQGQGQETQYF,TGTGCCACACAGGGACAGGGACAAGAGACCCAGTACTTC
-,TRBJ2-2,TRBV24-1,TRBD1,CATSDPPGQAGTGELFF,TGTGCCACCAGTGATCCCCCGGGACAGGCGGGCACCGGGGAGCTGTTTTTT
-,TRBJ1-5,TRBV6-2/TRBV6-3,TRBD1,CASSKQGSNQPQHF,TGTGCCAGCAGTAAACAGGGGAGTAATCAGCCCCAGCATTTT
-,TRBJ1-5,TRBV19,TRBD1,CASSIGTGVHQPQHF,TGTGCCAGTAGTATTGGTACAGGGGTGCATCAGCCCCAGCATTTT
few,TRBJ2-1,TRBV5-1,-,CASSLTENEQFF,TGCGCCAGCAGCTTGACAGAGAATGAGCAGTTCTTC
-,TRBJ2-5,TRBV5-1,TRBD2,CASSLSASGKETQYF,TGCGCCAGCAGCTTGAGTGCTAGCGGGAAAGAGACCCAGTACTTC
-,TRBJ2-7,TRBV19,TRBD1,CASSPRDRGPEQYF,TGTGCCAGTAGTCCGAGGGACAGGGGGCCCGAGCAGTACTTC
-,TRBJ1-2,TRBV19,-,CASSTGEFYGYTF,TGTGCCAGTAGTACAGGGGAGTTCTATGGCTACACCTTC
once,TRBJ2-3,TRBV3-1/TRBV3-2,TRBD2,CASSPLAGGPTDTQYF,TGTGCCAGCAGCCCCTTAGCGGGGGGGCCCACAGATACGCAGTATTTT
-,TRBJ2-4,TRBV4-1,-,CASSQDPGWNIQYF,TGCGCCAGCAGCCAAGATCCAGGGTGGAACATTCAGTACTTC
-,TRBJ1-5,TRBV7-9,TRBD1,CASSPWTGVGNQPQHF,TGTGCCAGCAGCCCCTGGACAGGGGTAGGGAATCAGCCCCAGCATTTT
once,TRBJ1-5,TRBV5-6,-,CASSLAAQGIGSNQPQHF,TGTGCCAGCAGCTTGGCGGCACAGGGTATTGGGAGTAATCAGCCCCAGCATTTT
once,TRBJ1-5,TRBV28,-,CASSFNQGRGQPQHF,TGTGCCAGCAGTTTTAACCAGGGGCGTGGTCAGCCCCAGCATTTT
-,TRBJ2-7,TRBV6-6,TRBD1,CASSYVTGGNEQYF,TGTGCCAGCAGTTATGTCACAGGGGGAAACGAGCAGTACTTC
-,TRBJ2-5,TRBV18,-,CASSPKGKETQYF,TGTGCCAGCTCACCTAAGGGGAAGGAGACCCAGTACTTC
-,TRBJ1-1,TRBV4-1,TRBD1,CASSHTGTGGRTEAFF,TGCGCCAGCAGCCATACCGGGACAGGGGGAAGGACTGAAGCTTTCTTT
once,TRBJ2-3,TRBV7-8,-,CASSLGEVNTQYF,TGTGCCAGCAGTCTGGGAGAGGTAAATACGCAGTATTTT
-,TRBJ1-2,TRBV28,TRBD1,CASRTGDLSYGYTF,TGTGCCAGCAGGACAGGGGATTTAAGCTATGGCTACACCTTC
-,TRBJ1-4,TRBV5-1,-,CASSLTAGANEKLFF,TGCGCCAGCAGCTTGACGGCAGGTGCTAATGAAAAACTGTTTTTT
-,TRBJ2-1,TRBV19,TRBD1,CASTREQGASTGINEQFF,TGTGCCAGTACTCGGGAACAGGGGGCTAGCACGGGGATCAATGAGCAGTTCTTC
-,TRBJ2-7,TRBV6-5,-,CASSYRRGGTYEQYF,TGTGCCAGCAGTTACAGGAGGGGGGGTACCTACGAGCAGTACTTC
-,TRBJ1-3,TRBV28,TRBD1,CASSPQGANGNTIYF,TGTGCCAGCAGTCCACAGGGGGCGAATGGAAACACCATATATTTT
-,TRBJ2-7,TRBV18,TRBD1,CASSPPTGGGEQYF,TGTGCCAGCTCACCACCGACAGGGGGCGGCGAGCAGTACTTC
-,TRBJ1-3,TRBV7-8,-,CASSPGSGNTIYF,TGTGCCAGCAGCCCGGGATCTGGAAACACCATATATTTT
few,TRBJ1-1,TRBV28,-,CASSLKNTEAFF,TGTGCCAGCAGCCTTAAGAACACTGAAGCTTTCTTT
-,TRBJ2-5,TRBV5-1,TRBD1,CASSLSGDRGQETQYF,TGCGCCAGCAGCTTGAGTGGGGACAGGGGCCAAGAGACCCAGTACTTC
once,TRBJ1-5,TRBV5-1,-,CASSLDGSGPQHF,TGCGCCAGCAGCTTGGACGGGTCGGGGCCCCAGCATTTT
-,TRBJ1-3,TRBV4-2,-,CASSQDQGTGNTIYF,TGTGCCAGCAGCCAAGATCAGGGAACTGGAAACACCATATATTTT
-,TRBJ2-1,TRBV4-3,-,CASSQGGLNSYNEQFF,TGCGCCAGCAGCCAAGGCGGGCTAAACTCCTACAATGAGCAGTTCTTC
-,TRBJ2-3,TRBV28,-,CASNKLQANTDTQYF,TGTGCCAGCAACAAGCTCCAGGCCAACACAGATACGCAGTATTTT
-,TRBJ2-1,TRBV5-1,TRBD1,CASNHRDRAYNEQFF,TGCGCCAGCAACCACCGGGACAGGGCCTACAATGAGCAGTTCTTC
-,TRBJ1-2,TRBV2,-,CASSEIPSANYGYTF,TGTGCCAGCAGTGAAATTCCCTCCGCTAACTATGGCTACACCTTC
-,TRBJ1-2,TRBV7-9,-,CASSHETDQGGYTF,TGTGCCAGCAGCCATGAGACGGACCAGGGAGGCTACACCTTC
-,TRBJ1-2,TRBV20-1,-,CSVTGYGYTF,TGCAGTGTAACAGGGTATGGCTACACCTTC
few,TRBJ1-1,TRBV19,-,CASRGYAEKTEAFF,TGTGCCAGTCGGGGGTATGCAGAAAAGACTGAAGCTTTCTTT
-,TRBJ1-2,TRBV3-1/TRBV3-2,TRBD1,CASSLLATGGNYGYTF,TGTGCCAGCAGCTTACTGGCCACAGGGGGCAACTATGGCTACACCTTC
-,TRBJ1-1,TRBV20-1,TRBD1,CSVSGRQGTTRGEAFF,TGCAGTGTTAGTGGGAGACAGGGTACTACGAGGGGTGAAGCTTTCTTT
-,TRBJ1-6,TRBV7-9,-,CASGPPTVIVNSPLHF,TGTGCCAGCGGCCCCCCGACAGTCATTGTTAATTCACCCCTCCACTTT
-,TRBJ1-4,TRBV19,-,CASSIGWGTTGEKLFF,TGTGCCAGTAGTATAGGATGGGGGACAACGGGCGAAAAACTGTTTTTT
once,TRBJ1-3,TRBV27,TRBD1,CASSLMSGGQNTIYF,TGTGCCAGCAGTTTAATGTCAGGGGGCCAGAACACCATATATTTT
few,TRBJ1-5,TRBV7-2,-,CASSVLNQPQHF,TGTGCCAGCAGCGTCTTAAATCAGCCCCAGCATTTT
-,TRBJ2-1,TRBV5-1,TRBD2,CASSQRTSGGERFF,TGCGCCAGCAGCCAACGGACTAGCGGGGGGGAAAGGTTCTTC